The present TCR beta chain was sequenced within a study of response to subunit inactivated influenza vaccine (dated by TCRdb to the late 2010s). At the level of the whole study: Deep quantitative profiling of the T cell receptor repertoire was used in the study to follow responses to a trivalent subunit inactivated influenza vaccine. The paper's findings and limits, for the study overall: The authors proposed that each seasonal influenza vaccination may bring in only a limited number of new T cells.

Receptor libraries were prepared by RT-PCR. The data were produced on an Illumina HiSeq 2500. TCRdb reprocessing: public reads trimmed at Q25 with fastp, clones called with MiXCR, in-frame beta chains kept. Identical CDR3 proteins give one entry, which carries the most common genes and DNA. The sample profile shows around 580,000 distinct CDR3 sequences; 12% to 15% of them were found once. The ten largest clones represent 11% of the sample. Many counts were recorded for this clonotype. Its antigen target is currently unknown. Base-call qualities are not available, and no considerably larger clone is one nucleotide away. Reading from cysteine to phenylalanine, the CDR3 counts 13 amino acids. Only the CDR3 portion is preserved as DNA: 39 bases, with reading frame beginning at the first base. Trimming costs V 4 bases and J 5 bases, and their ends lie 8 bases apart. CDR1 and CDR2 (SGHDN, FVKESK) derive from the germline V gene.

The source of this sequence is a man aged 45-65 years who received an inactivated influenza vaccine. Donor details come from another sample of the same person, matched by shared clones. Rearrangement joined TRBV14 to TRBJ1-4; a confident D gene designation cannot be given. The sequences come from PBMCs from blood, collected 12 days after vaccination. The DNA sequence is TGTGCCAGCAGCCGCGGAGTGAATGAAAAACTGTTTTTT. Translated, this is CASSRGVNEKLFF. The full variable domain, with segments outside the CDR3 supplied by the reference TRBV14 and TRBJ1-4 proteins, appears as EAGVTQFPSHSVIEKGQTVTLRCDPISGHDNLYWYRRVMGKEIKFLLHFVKESKQDESGMPNNRFLAERTGGTYSTLKVQPAELEDSGVYFCASSRGVNEKLFFGSGTQLSVL.